This T cell receptor (beta chain) was obtained from a study of control samples from healthy donors and cancer patients. The CDR3 extends over 18 amino acids. CDR1 is SGHAT, CDR2 FQNNGV, per germline. V lost 1 base, J lost 4 bases, and 19 bases lay in between. Generated by immunoSEQ multiplex PCR, the TCRdb table keeps only in-frame clones and is missing some. The sample holds 70,000 to 100,000 clones, around 91% seen once. The V gene is TRBV11-2, the J gene TRBJ2-2, with D perhaps TRBD1 or TRBD2 (6 bases each). This receptor was obtained from a man aged 50-60 years in good health. Sequencing was performed on blood. CDR3: CASSLGGGSSRVTGELFF. Here the CDR3 DNA reads TGTGCCAGCAGCTTAGGAGGGGGGAGTAGTCGTGTCACCGGGGAGCTGTTTTTT. Based on the CDR3 plus reference TRBV11-2 and TRBJ2-2, the full variable domain is EAGVAQSPRYKIIEKRQSVAFWCNPISGHATLYWYQQILGQGPKLLIQFQNNGVVDDSQLPKDRFSAERLKGVDSTLKIQPAKLEDSAVYLCASSLGGGSSRVTGELFFGEGSRLTVL.